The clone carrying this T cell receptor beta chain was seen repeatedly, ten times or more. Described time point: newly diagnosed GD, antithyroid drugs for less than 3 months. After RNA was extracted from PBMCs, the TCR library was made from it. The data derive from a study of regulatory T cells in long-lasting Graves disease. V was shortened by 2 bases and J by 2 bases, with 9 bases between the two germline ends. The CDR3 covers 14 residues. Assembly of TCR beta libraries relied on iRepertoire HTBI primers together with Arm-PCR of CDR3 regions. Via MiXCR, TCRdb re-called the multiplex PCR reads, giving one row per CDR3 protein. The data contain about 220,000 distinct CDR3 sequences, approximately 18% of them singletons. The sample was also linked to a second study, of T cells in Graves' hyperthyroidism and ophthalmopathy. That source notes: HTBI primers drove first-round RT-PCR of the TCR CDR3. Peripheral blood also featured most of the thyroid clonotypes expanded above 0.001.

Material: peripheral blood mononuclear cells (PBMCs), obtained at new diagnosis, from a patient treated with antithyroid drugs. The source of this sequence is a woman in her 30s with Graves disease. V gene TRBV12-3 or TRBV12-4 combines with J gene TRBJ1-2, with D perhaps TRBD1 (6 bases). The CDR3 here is CASSLSQGNYGYTF. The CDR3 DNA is TGTGCCAGCAGTTTATCGCAGGGGAACTATGGCTACACCTTC.